The 25 T cell receptor beta chains below come from one sample, sequenced in a study of PD-1 blockade in classical Hodgkin lymphoma. With no exception, relapse followed autologous stem cell transplantation in all patients, and brentuximab vedotin exposure varied. TCRdb's table, derived via immunoSEQ multiplex PCR, lists solely in-frame clones and lacks some. Here the sample spans approximately 100,000 clones, approximately 90% being singletons. This specimen was peripheral blood mononuclear cells (PBMCs), taken before the second cycle of nivolumab. Receptors were obtained from a human donor with classical Hodgkin lymphoma.

J is TRBJ1-4 and V is TRBV5-1; D is unresolved. Per germline, CDR1 SGHRS and CDR2 YFSETQ. The CDR3 has 14 amino acids. Trimming left V 0 bases short and J 5 bases short, with 8 bases between. The CDR3 DNA reads as TGCGCCAGCAGCTTGGGGTCAGAGAATGAAAAACTGTTTTTT. It encodes CASSLGSENEKLFF.

The count of this clone is one. This sequence joins TRBV7-3 and TRBJ2-2; a possible D gene is TRBD2 (5 bases). Germline V gene data show CDR1 as SGHTA and CDR2 as FQGTGA. The CDR3 has 14 amino acids. Deletions cut 6 bases from V and 4 bases from J, with 12 bases between. The chain's CDR3 is CASSTGTSTGELFF. The CDR3 DNA is TGTGCCAGCAGTACGGGAACCAGCACCGGGGAGCTGTTTTTT.

This chain links TRBV5-1 with TRBJ2-2; 7 bases align to TRBD1. Per the germline V gene, CDR1 is SGHRS and CDR2 is YFSETQ. The length of the CDR3 is 17 residues. With 6 bases clipped from V and 7 bases from J, the junction kept 18 bases outside the gene matches. CDR3 nucleotides: TGCGCCAGCAAACCCCGCGTTACGACAGGGCAGATCGGGGAGCTGTTTTTT. It encodes CASKPRVTTGQIGELFF.

The gene calls are TRBV14 and TRBJ2-1; weak D call: TRBD1 (6 bases). CDR1 and CDR2 (germline): SGHDN, FVKESK. CDR3 length equals 13 residues. V was pared by 4 bases and J by 3 bases, with 7 bases between. CDR3 bases: TGTGCCAGCAGCCTGGACAGCTACAATGAGCAGTTCTTC. Its protein is CASSLDSYNEQFF.

The chain carries TRBV19 and TRBJ2-6; D gene ambiguous. The CDR3 is made up of 15 amino acids. The germline V gene has CDR1 LNHDA and CDR2 SQIVND (reference sequence). The germline V and J ends were trimmed by 0 bases and 0 bases, with 3 bases remaining between them. This chain's CDR3 is CASSIEGSGANVLTF. DNA for the CDR3: TGTGCCAGTAGTATAGAGGGCTCTGGGGCCAACGTCCTGACTTTC. The full variable domain, in which reference TRBV19 and TRBJ2-6 provide the parts outside the CDR3, is DGGITQSPKYLFRKEGQNVTLSCEQNLNHDAMYWYRQDPGQGLRLIYYSQIVNDFQKGDIAEGYSVSREKKESFPLTVTSAQKNPTAFYLCASSIEGSGANVLTFGAGSRLTVL.

Only one count was recorded for this clone. The genes are TRBV19 and TRBJ1-5; D remains ambiguous. Germline CDR1 LNHDA, CDR2 SQIVND (reference sequence). The V end was cut by 3 bases, the J end by 1 base, with 13 bases between. The CDR3 is 16 amino acids. This CDR3 is CASSIPAHLSNQPQHF. In nucleotides, the CDR3 is TGTGCCAGTAGTATTCCGGCTCACTTAAGCAATCAGCCCCAGCATTTT.

The chain uses TRBV7-9 and TRBJ1-3, with D possibly matching TRBD1 (5 bases). V lost 4 bases, J lost 4 bases, and 20 bases lay in between. CDR3 length: 17 amino acids. Germline V gene lookup returns CDR1 SEHNR and CDR2 FQNEAQ (reference sequence). This CDR3 is CASSYSQPGRKGNTIYF. CDR3 coding DNA: TGTGCCAGCAGCTATAGCCAGCCGGGACGGAAAGGAAACACCATATATTTT.

The J gene is TRBJ1-2, the V gene TRBV19, with D maybe TRBD1 (6 bases). V was cut by 4 bases and J by 5 bases, with 20 bases left in between. This CDR3 contains 16 residues. Per germline, CDR1 LNHDA and CDR2 SQIVND (reference sequence). CDR3 coding DNA: TGTGCCAGTAGTAAGACGCCGGGACACGCCGCTTATGGCTACACCTTC. Translation gives CASSKTPGHAAYGYTF. Variable domain in full (rest from reference TRBV19 and TRBJ1-2): DGGITQSPKYLFRKEGQNVTLSCEQNLNHDAMYWYRQDPGQGLRLIYYSQIVNDFQKGDIAEGYSVSREKKESFPLTVTSAQKNPTAFYLCASSKTPGHAAYGYTFGSGTRLTVV.

The rearrangement links TRBV6-4 to TRBJ1-2; no clear D. The ends were cut back, 11 bases at V and 4 bases at J, with 11 bases in the middle. CDR1 is MRHNA and CDR2 is SNTAGT in the germline V gene. The CDR3 is 11 residues long. CDR3 residues: CASRMFYGYTF. The CDR3, as DNA: TGTGCCTCCCGGATGTTCTATGGCTACACCTTC.

This chain joins TRBV6-5 and TRBJ1-6; no clear D gene. Germline loops: CDR1 MNHEY, CDR2 SVGAGI. There are 16 residues in the CDR3. V lost 1 base to trimming and J lost 0 bases, with 7 bases between them. The DNA of the CDR3 is TGTGCCAGCAGTTACTTCGAAGGCTCCTATAATTCACCCCTCCACTTT. This gives the protein CASSYFEGSYNSPLHF.

The chain links TRBV15 to TRBJ1-3; D is perhaps TRBD1 (5 bases). Germline V gene lookup returns CDR1 LNHNV and CDR2 YYDKDF (reference sequence). This CDR3 contains 16 residues. With 3 bases removed from V and 0 bases from J, the gap between germline ends came to 12 bases. CDR3 in amino acids: CATSREAGTSGNTIYF. The CDR3 DNA reads as TGTGCCACCAGCAGGGAAGCCGGGACCTCTGGAAACACCATATATTTT.

The chain recombines TRBV19 with TRBJ1-1, with D possibly being TRBD1 (5 bases). V lost 5 bases and J lost 0, with 13 bases in between. The germline V gene encodes CDR1 LNHDA and CDR2 SQIVND (reference sequence). The CDR3 runs to 15 residues. The CDR3 DNA sequence: TGTGCCAGTAGTCTCGCCCGGGACCTGAACACTGAAGCTTTCTTT. Its protein is CASSLARDLNTEAFF.

CDR3 nucleotides: TGTGCCAGCAGCCAAGAGGGAGGGTCAGGATACGAGCAGTACTTC. It is translated as CASSQEGGSGYEQYF. The rearrangement joins TRBV4-2 to TRBJ2-7, with 7 bases fitting TRBD2. Trimming removed 0 bases from V and 4 bases from J; junction bases left unmatched: 6. The germline V gene has CDR1 LGHNA and CDR2 YNFKEQ. The CDR3 spans 15 residues.

The table lists this clone with a count of one. The rearrangement joins TRBV7-9 to TRBJ2-3, with 8 bases identical to TRBD2. V shed 5 bases and J 3 bases; nucleotides not matched to a gene: 13. The CDR3 covers 17 residues. Germline assignment: CDR1 SEHNR and CDR2 FQNEAQ (reference sequence). CDR3 residues: CASSTEASGGRTDTQYF. The CDR3 nucleotides read TGTGCCAGCAGCACAGAGGCCAGCGGGGGAAGGACAGATACGCAGTATTTT.

This clone was detected only a few times. The genes are TRBV2 and TRBJ1-5; unclear D gene. This CDR3 is 13 amino acids long. Per germline, CDR1 SNHLY and CDR2 FYNNEI. Trimming stripped 3 bases from V and 5 bases from J, with 8 bases between. This chain's CDR3 is CASSEWGHQPQHF. In DNA form, the CDR3 reads TGTGCCAGCAGTGAGTGGGGTCATCAGCCCCAGCATTTT.

The chain combines TRBV7-6 with TRBJ2-7; a possible D gene is TRBD1 (5 bases). In germline, CDR1 is SGHVS, CDR2 FNYEAQ. The length of the CDR3 is 15 residues. V was shortened by 3 bases and J by 4 bases, with 16 bases between the two germline ends. The CDR3 DNA reads as TGTGCCAGCAGCTTTGGGCAGGGATATTTGTACGAGCAGTACTTC. Amino acid sequence: CASSFGQGYLYEQYF.

This chain connects TRBV7-3 to TRBJ2-1; 12 bases match TRBD2. Germline V gene data show CDR1 as SGHTA and CDR2 as FQGTGA. V was pared by 4 bases and J by 6 bases, with 4 bases of the junction left unmatched. The CDR3 spans 15 residues. DNA of the CDR3: TGTGCCAGCAGCTCATCTAGCGGGGGGGCCAATGAGCAGTTCTTC. Translating gives CASSSSSGGANEQFF.

J is TRBJ2-7 and V is TRBV5-1; D is unclear. The CDR3 sequence is 14 residues long. The germline V gene has CDR1 SGHRS and CDR2 YFSETQ. The germline V and J ends were trimmed by 0 bases and 1 base, with 8 bases remaining between them. The CDR3 DNA is TGCGCCAGCAGCTTGGACAGTCAGTCCTACGAGCAGTACTTC. Amino acid sequence: CASSLDSQSYEQYF.

The chain couples TRBV6-1 to TRBJ2-5, with 8 nucleotides matching TRBD2. Germline values: CDR1 MNHNS, CDR2 SASEGT. The CDR3 totals 15 residues. After removal of 3 bases from V and 5 bases from J, the junction contained 8 bases not matched to a gene. CDR3 nucleotide sequence: TGTGCCAGCAGTGAGGTCGGGGGGGGCCCGGAGACCCAGTACTTC. Protein: CASSEVGGGPETQYF.

The chain combines TRBV5-4 with TRBJ1-6; 7 bases agree with TRBD1. Germline CDR1 reads SGHNT; CDR2 reads YYREEE (reference sequence). The trim removed 0 bases at V and 8 bases at J, leaving 8 bases unmatched. CDR3 size: 16 residues. CDR3 region: CASSLGTGYGDSPLHF. The CDR3 bases are TGTGCCAGCAGCTTGGGGACAGGATACGGGGATTCACCCCTCCACTTT.

This chain links TRBV5-4 with TRBJ1-1; weak D call: TRBD1 (6 bases). This CDR3 has 13 residues. The germline V and J ends were trimmed by 5 bases and 3 bases, with 11 bases remaining between them. The germline V gene has CDR1 SGHNT and CDR2 YYREEE (reference sequence). The CDR3 nucleotides read TGTGCCAGCAGACAGGGTAGAGACACTGAAGCTTTCTTT. It codes for CASRQGRDTEAFF.

The chain combines TRBV6-1 with TRBJ2-2; 7 positions match TRBD1. The J segment lost 6 bases and the V segment lost 1 base, leaving 5 bases of the junction unmatched. Germline CDR1 MNHNS, CDR2 SASEGT. CDR3 size: 15 residues. CDR3 sequence (DNA): TGTGCCAGCAGTGAAGTCTCGGGACAGCCCGGGGAGCTGTTTTTT. Its translation: CASSEVSGQPGELFF.

This rearrangement joins TRBV7-9 to TRBJ2-5; TRBD2 matches at 11 bases. V trimming: 4 bases; J trimming: 1 base; junction bases outside the gene matches: 5. CDR3 length: 16 residues. CDR1 is SEHNR, CDR2 FQNEAQ, per germline (reference sequence). As DNA, the CDR3 is TGTGCCAGCAGCTCGGGACTAGCGGCAAGCCAAGAGACCCAGTACTTC. Protein product: CASSSGLAASQETQYF.

This chain uses TRBV5-5 with TRBJ2-7, with 11 bases aligning to TRBD1. V shed 4 bases, J shed 3 bases, and the junction held 3 bases outside the gene matches. CDR3 length: 14 residues. Germline V CDR1 and CDR2: SGHKS, YYEKEE (reference sequence). The CDR3 DNA is TGTGCCAGCAGCGGGGACAGGGGGATCTACGAGCAGTACTTC. This encodes CASSGDRGIYEQYF.

The chain carries TRBV10-3 and TRBJ2-7; 10 bases line up with TRBD1. This CDR3 spans 15 amino acids. The germline CDR1 and CDR2 sequences are ENHRY and SYGVKD. Trimming at V came to 3 bases and at J to 5 bases, leaving 7 bases not matched to a gene. The chain's CDR3 is CAISEQDRGRNEQYF. CDR3 sequence (DNA): TGTGCCATCAGTGAACAGGACAGGGGGAGAAACGAGCAGTACTTC.